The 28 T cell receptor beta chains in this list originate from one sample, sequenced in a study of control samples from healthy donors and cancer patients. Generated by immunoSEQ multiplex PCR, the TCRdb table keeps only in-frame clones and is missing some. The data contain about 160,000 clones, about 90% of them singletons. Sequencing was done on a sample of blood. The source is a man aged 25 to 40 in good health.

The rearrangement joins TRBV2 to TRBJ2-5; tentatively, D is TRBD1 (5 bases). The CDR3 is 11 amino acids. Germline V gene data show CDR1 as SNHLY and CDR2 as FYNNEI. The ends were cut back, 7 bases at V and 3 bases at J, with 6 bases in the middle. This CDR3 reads CASTTEETQYF. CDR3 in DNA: TGTGCCAGCACGACAGAAGAGACCCAGTACTTC.

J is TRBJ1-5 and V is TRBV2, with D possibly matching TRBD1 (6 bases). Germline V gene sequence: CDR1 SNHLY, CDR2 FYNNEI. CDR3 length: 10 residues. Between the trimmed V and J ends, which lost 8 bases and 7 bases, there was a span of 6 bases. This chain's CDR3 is CASGGQPQHF. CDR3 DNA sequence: TGTGCCAGCGGGGGCCAGCCCCAGCATTTT.

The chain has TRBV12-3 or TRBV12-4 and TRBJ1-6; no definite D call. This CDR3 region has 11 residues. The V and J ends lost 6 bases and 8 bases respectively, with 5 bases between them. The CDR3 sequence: CASRRDSPLHF. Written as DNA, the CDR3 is TGTGCCAGCAGGAGGGATTCACCCCTCCACTTT.

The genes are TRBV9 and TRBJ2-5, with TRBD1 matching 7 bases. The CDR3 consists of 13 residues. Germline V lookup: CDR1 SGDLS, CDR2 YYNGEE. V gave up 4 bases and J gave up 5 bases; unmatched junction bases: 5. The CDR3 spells CASSTGVGETQYF. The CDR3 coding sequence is TGTGCCAGCAGCACAGGGGTCGGGGAGACCCAGTACTTC. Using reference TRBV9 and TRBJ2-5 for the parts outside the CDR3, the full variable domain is DSGVTQTPKHLITATGQRVTLRCSPRSGDLSVYWYQQSLDQGLQFLIQYYNGEERAKGNILERFSAQQFPDLHSELNLSSLELGDSALYFCASSTGVGETQYFGPGTRLLVL.

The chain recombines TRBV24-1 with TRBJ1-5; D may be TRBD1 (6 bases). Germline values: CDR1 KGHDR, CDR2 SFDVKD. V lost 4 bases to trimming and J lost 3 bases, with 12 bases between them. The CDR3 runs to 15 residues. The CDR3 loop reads CATSDTGSDNQPQHF. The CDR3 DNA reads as TGTGCCACCAGTGACACAGGGTCCGACAATCAGCCCCAGCATTTT.

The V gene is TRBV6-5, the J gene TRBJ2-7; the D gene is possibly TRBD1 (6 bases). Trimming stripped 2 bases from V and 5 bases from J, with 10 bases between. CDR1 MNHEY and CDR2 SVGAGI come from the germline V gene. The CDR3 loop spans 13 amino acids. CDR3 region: CASSYPRGNEQYF. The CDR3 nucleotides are TGTGCCAGCAGTTACCCGAGGGGGAACGAGCAGTACTTC.

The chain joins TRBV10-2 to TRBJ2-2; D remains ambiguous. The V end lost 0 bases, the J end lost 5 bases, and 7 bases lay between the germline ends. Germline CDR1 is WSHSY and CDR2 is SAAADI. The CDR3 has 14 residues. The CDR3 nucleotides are TGCGCCAGCAGTGAGTCGCCCAGGACCGGGGAGCTGTTTTTT. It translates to CASSESPRTGELFF.

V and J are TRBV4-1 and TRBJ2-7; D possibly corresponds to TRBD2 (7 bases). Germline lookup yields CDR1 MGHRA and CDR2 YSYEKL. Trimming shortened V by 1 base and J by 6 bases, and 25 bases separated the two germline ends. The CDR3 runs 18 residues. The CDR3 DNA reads TGCGCCAGCAGCCAAGTAGTGGTAGGGGGGGACTTCTACCCCGAGCAGTACTTC. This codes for CASSQVVVGGDFYPEQYF.

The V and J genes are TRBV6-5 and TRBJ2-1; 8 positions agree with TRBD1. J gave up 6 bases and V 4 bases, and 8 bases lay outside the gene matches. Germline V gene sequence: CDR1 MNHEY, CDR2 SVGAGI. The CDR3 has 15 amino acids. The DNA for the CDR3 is TGTGCCAGCAGTTCGACAGGGGTTCCCTTCAATGAGCAGTTCTTC. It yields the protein CASSSTGVPFNEQFF.

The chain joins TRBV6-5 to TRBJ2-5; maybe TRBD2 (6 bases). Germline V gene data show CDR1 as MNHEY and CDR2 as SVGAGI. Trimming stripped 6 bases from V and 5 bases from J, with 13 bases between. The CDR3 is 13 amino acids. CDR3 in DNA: TGTGCCAGCAGCCGGGGACGGGGGGAGACCCAGTACTTC. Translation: CASSRGRGETQYF.

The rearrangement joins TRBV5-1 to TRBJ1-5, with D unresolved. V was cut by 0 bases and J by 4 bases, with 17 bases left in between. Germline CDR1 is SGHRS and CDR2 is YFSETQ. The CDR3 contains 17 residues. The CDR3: CASSLDGSNHVNQPQHF. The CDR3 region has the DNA TGCGCCAGCAGCTTGGATGGGTCAAACCATGTTAATCAGCCCCAGCATTTT.

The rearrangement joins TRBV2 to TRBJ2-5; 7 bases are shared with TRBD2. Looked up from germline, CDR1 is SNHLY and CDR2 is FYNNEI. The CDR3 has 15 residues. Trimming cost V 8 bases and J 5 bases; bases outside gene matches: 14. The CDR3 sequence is CASGALGLPQETQYF. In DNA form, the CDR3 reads TGTGCCAGCGGTGCCCTGGGACTACCCCAGGAGACCCAGTACTTC.

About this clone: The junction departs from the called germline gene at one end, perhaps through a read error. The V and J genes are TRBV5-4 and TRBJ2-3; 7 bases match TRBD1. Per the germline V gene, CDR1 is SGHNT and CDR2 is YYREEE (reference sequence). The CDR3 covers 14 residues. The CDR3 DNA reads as TGTGCCAGCAGCTTGGGACAGGGCACATATACGCAGTATTTT. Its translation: CASSLGQGTYTQYF.

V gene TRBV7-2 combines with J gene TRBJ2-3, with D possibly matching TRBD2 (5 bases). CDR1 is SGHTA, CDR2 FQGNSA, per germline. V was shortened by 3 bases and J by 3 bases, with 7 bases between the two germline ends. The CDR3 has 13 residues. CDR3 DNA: TGTGCCAGCAGCTTTCTAGCAACAGATACGCAGTATTTT. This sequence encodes CASSFLATDTQYF.

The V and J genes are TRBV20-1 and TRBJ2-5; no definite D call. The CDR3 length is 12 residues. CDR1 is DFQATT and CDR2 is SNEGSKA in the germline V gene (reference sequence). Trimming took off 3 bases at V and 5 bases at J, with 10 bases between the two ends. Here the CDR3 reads CSASDLRETQYF. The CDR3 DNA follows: TGCAGTGCTAGTGACCTACGGGAGACCCAGTACTTC.

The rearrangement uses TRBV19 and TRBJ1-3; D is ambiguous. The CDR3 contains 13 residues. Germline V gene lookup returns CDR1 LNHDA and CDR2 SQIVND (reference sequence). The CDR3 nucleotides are TGTGCGGGTCGACCCGCCTCTGGAAACACCATATATTTT. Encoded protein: CAGRPASGNTIYF.

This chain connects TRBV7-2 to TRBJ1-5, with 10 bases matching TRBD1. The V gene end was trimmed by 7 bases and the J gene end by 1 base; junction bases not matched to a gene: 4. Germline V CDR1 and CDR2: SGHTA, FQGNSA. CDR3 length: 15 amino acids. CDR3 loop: CASTRDRGSNQPQHF. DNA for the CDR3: TGTGCCAGCACGCGGGACAGGGGAAGCAATCAGCCCCAGCATTTT.

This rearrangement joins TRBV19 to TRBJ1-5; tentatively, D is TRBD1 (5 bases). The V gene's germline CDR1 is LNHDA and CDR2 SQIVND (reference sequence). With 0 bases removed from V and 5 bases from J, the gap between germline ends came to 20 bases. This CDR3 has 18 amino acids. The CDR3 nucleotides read TGTGCCAGTAGTATAGATCTTATAACGGGGGTCTCAGATCAGCCCCAGCATTTT. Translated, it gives CASSIDLITGVSDQPQHF.

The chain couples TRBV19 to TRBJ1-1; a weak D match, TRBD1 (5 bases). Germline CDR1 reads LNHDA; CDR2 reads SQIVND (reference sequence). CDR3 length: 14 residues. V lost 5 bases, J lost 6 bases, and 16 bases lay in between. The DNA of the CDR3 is TGTGCCAGTAGTCTGCCAGGGACGGCGGCTGAAGCTTTCTTT. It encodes CASSLPGTAAEAFF.

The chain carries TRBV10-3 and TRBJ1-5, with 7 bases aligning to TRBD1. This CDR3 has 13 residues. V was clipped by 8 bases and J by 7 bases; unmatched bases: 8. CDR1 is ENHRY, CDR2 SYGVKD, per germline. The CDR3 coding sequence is TGTGCCATCGGAAGGGGGCTGGGACAGCCCCAGCATTTT. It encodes CAIGRGLGQPQHF.

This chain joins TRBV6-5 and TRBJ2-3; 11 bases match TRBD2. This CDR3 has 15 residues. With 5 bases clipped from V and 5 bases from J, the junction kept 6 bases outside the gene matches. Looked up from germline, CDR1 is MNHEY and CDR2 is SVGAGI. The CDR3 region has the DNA TGTGCCAGCAGTAGGTCTAGCGGGGGGAGAGATACGCAGTATTTT. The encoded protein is CASSRSSGGRDTQYF.

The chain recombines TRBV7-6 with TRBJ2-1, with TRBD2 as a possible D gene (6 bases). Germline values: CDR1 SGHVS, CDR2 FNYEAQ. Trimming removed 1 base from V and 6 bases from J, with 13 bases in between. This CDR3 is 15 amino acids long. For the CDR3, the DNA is TGTGCCAGCAGCTTAGAGGCGGGACCCCTCAATGAGCAGTTCTTC. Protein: CASSLEAGPLNEQFF.

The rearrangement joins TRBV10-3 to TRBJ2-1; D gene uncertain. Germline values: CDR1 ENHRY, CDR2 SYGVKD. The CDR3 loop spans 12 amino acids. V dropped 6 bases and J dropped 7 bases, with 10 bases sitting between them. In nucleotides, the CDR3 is TGTGCCATCAGCCGGTCTGGGAATGAGCAGTTCTTC. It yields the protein CAISRSGNEQFF.

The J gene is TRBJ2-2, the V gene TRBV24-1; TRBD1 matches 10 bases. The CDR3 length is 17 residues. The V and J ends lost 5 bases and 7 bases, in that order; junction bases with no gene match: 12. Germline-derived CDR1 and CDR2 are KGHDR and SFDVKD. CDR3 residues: CATSAGSGTGDIGELFF. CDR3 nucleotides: TGTGCCACCAGTGCTGGATCCGGGACAGGGGATATCGGGGAGCTGTTTTTT.

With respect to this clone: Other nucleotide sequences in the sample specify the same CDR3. The CDR3 loop reads CASSLTSGGYNEQFF. CDR3 DNA: TGCGCCAGCAGCTTGACTAGCGGAGGGTACAATGAGCAGTTCTTC. The rearrangement links TRBV5-1 to TRBJ2-1, with 8 bases aligning to TRBD2. Trimming cost V 1 base and J 4 bases; bases outside gene matches: 4. Germline V gives CDR1 SGHRS, CDR2 YFSETQ. The CDR3 covers 15 residues.

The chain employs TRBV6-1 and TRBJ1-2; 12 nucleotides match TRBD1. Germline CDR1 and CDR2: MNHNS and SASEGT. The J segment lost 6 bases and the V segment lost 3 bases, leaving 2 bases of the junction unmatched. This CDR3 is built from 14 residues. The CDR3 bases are TGTGCCAGCAGTGAGGGGACAGGGGGCGATGGCTACACCTTC. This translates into CASSEGTGGDGYTF.

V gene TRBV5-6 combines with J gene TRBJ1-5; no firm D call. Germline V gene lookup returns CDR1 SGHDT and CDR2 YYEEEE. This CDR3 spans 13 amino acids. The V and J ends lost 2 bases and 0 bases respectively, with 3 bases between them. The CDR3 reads CASSFYSNQPQHF. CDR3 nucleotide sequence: TGTGCCAGCAGCTTTTATAGCAATCAGCCCCAGCATTTT.

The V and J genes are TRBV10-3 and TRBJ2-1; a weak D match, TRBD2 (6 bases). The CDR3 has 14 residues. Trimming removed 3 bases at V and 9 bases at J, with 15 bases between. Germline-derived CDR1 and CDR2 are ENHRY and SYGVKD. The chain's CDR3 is CAISEKEGYREQFF. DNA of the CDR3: TGTGCCATCAGTGAAAAGGAGGGGTATCGTGAGCAGTTCTTC.